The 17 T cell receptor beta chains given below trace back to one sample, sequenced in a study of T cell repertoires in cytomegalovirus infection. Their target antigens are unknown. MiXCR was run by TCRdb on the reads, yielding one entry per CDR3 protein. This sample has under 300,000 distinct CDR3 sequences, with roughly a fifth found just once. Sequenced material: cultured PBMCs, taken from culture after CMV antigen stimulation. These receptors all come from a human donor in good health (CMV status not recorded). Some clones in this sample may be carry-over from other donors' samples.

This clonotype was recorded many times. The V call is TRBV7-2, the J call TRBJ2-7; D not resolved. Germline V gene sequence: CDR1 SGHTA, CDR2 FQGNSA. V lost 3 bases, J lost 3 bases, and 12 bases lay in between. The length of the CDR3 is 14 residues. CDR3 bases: TGTGCCAGCAGCTTGGACCACAGCATCTACGAGCAGTACTTC. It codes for CASSLDHSIYEQYF.

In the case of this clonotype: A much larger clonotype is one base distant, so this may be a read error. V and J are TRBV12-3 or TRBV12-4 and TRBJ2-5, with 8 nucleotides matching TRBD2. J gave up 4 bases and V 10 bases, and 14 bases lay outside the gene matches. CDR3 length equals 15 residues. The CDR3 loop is CANRPGELAGETQYF. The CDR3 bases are TGTGCCAACAGGCCGGGGGAGCTAGCGGGAGAGACCCAGTACTTC.

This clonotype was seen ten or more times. The DNA for the CDR3 is TGTGCCAGCAGCCCGGATAACGGGAGGGAGGCGACCCAGTACTTC. Protein sequence: CASSPDNGREATQYF. The rearrangement joins TRBV7-2 to TRBJ2-5; the match to TRBD2 covers 8 bases. The CDR3 runs 15 residues. Germline V lookup: CDR1 SGHTA, CDR2 FQGNSA. After removal of 5 bases from V and 7 bases from J, the junction contained 12 bases not matched to a gene. Using reference TRBV7-2 and TRBJ2-5 for the parts outside the CDR3, the full variable domain is GAGVSQSPSNKVTEKGKDVELRCDPISGHTALYWYRQSLGQGLEFLIYFQGNSAPDKSGLPSDRFSAERTGGSVSTLTIQRTQQEDSAVYLCASSPDNGREATQYFGPGTRLLVL.

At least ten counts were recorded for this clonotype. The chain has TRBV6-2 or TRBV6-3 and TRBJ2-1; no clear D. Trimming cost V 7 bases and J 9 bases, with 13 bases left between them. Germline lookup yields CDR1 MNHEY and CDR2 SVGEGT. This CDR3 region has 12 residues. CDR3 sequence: CASKGTVSEQFF. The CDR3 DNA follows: TGTGCCAGCAAGGGAACGGTTTCTGAGCAGTTCTTC.

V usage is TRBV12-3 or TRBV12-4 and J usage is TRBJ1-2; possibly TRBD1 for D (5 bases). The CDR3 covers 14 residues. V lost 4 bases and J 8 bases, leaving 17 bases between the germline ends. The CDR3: CASSSLGVVVGYTF. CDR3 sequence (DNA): TGTGCCAGCAGTTCCCTGGGGGTGGTCGTGGGCTACACCTTC.

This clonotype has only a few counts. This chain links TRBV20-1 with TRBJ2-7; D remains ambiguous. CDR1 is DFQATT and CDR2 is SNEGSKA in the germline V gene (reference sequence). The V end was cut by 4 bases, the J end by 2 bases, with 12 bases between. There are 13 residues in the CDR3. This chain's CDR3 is CSAKSQKTYEQYF. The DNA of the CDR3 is TGCAGTGCTAAGAGTCAGAAGACCTACGAGCAGTACTTC.

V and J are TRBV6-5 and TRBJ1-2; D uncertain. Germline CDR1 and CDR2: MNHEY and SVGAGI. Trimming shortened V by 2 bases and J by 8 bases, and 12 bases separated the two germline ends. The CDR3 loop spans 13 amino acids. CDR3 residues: CASSYGSLSGYTF. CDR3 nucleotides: TGTGCCAGCAGTTACGGCAGTCTTAGCGGCTACACCTTC.

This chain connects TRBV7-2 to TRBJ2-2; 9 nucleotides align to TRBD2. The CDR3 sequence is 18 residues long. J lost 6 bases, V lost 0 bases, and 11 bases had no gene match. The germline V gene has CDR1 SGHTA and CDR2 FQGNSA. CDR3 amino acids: CTSSLAPRAGGRAGELFF. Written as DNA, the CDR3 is TGTACCAGCAGCTTAGCCCCCCGAGCGGGAGGACGGGCCGGGGAGCTGTTTTTT.

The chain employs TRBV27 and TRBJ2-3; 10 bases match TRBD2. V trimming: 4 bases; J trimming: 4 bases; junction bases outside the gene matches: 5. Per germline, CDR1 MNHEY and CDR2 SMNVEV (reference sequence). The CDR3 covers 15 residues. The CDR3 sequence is CASSSSGSPSDTQYF. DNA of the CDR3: TGTGCCAGCAGTTCTAGCGGGAGCCCCTCAGATACGCAGTATTTT.

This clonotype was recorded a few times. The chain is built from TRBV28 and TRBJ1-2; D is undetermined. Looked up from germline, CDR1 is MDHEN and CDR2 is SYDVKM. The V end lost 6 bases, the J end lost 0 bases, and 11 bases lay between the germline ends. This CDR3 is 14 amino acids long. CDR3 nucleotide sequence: TGTGCCAGCAGGAAGGACGGAGCTAACTATGGCTACACCTTC. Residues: CASRKDGANYGYTF.

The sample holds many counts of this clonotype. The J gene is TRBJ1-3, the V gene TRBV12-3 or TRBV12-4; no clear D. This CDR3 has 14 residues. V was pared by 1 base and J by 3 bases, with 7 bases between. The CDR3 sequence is CASSLVGYGNTIYF. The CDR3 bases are TGTGCCAGCAGTTTAGTGGGGTATGGAAACACCATATATTTT.

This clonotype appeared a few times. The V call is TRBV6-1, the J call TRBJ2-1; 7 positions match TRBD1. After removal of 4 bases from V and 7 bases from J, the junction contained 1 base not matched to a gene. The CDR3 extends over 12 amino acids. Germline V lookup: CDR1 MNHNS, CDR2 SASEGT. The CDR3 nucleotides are TGTGCCAGCAGTGGGGGACAGAATGAGCAGTTCTTC. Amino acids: CASSGGQNEQFF.

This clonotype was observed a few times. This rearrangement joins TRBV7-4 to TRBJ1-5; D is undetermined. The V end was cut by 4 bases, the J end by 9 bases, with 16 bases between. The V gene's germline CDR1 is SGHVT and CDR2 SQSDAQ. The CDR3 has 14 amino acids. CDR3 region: CASSSSETVGPQHF. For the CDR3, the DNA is TGTGCCAGCAGCTCGTCGGAGACTGTCGGGCCCCAGCATTTT.

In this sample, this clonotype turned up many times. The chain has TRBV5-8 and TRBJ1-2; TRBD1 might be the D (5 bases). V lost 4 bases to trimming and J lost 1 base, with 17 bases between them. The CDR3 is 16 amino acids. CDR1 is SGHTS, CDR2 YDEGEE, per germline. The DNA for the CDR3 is TGTGCCAGCAGCATTGGGCGTCGGGGGATTAACTATGGCTACACCTTC. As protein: CASSIGRRGINYGYTF.

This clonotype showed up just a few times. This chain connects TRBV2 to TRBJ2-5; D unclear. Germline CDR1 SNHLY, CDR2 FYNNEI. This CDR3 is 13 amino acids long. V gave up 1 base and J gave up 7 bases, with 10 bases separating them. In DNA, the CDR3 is TGTGCCAGCAGTGAAGAGGCCTTCCGGACCCAGTACTTC. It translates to CASSEEAFRTQYF.

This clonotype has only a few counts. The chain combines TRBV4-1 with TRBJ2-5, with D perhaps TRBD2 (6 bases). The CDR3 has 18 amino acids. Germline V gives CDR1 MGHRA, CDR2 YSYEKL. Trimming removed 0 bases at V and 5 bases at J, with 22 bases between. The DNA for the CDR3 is TGCGCCAGCAGCCAAGAGGATACTAGCTCTGACAGATCGGAGACCCAGTACTTC. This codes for CASSQEDTSSDRSETQYF.

The CDR3 protein is CASSPSPGTGFPYEQYF. DNA of the CDR3: TGTGCCAGCAGCCCAAGCCCCGGGACAGGGTTTCCCTACGAGCAGTACTTC. This chain uses TRBV4-2 with TRBJ2-7, with 9 bases matching TRBD1. Trimming removed 4 bases from V and 2 bases from J; junction bases left unmatched: 12. The CDR3 spans 17 residues. Germline V CDR1 and CDR2: LGHNA, YNFKEQ.